This T cell receptor beta chain was sequenced for a study of blood T cell repertoires in COVID-19 (TCRdb year 2020). Study-wide context: The collaborator samples originated in the United States, Italy and Spain and spanned the acute and convalescent phases of COVID-19. Where HLA class I and class II types were available, the types were taken from metadata supplied by the sample provider, not from assay-based typing. The sample metadata nearly always contained a de-identified subject ID, COVID-19 status, age in years and sex. The repertoires were released in a freely available public database meant as a resource for research on the immune response to SARS-CoV-2. The samples were drawn from two sources: the first 160 participants of the ongoing ImmuneRACE study, and 1,254 subjects contributed by 6 global collaborators. The material from the prospective study consisted of cDNA or gDNA derived from T cells, B-cell-depleted T cells, or PBMCs. Deeply sampled blood TCRbeta repertoires from subjects exposed to, actively infected with, or recovered from COVID-19 were included in the dataset. The paper's findings and limits, for the study overall: The amount of clinical and demographic metadata varied by source and participant and was provided uncurated.

Whole blood was collected in K2EDTA tubes by collaborating institutions according to the institutions' own protocols. For TCRbeta analysis, collaborator samples were shipped as frozen whole blood, as isolated PBMCs, or as DNA extracted from either sample type. With respect to this clone: The antigen it binds to is not known. No quality values exist for individual bases; no much larger clone is one base distant. Different DNA sequences within this sample yield the same CDR3.

The CDR3 sequence holds 14 residues, the cysteine and phenylalanine included. Only the CDR3 part of the read is kept: 42 bases, read in frame from the first base. V lost 6 bases and J lost 2 bases, and the count of bases not matched to a germline gene is 7. The germline V gene sets CDR1 to SNHLY and CDR2 to FYNNEI. The immunoSEQ Assay, a bias-controlled multiplex PCR, was used to amplify TCRbeta CDR3 regions from genomic DNA. In the original analysis: Nucleated cell counts per sample were estimated from amplification of reference gene primers within the assay. Sequence reads were collapsed and filtered to measure the absolute abundance of every unique TCRbeta CDR3 rearrangement. For each sample, productive Simpson clonality was calculated by taking the square root of Simpson's diversity index across productive rearrangements. TCRdb re-hosts the immuneACCESS table, in-frame sequences only. Its copies lack some clones; in the studies checked, an unresolved V gene accounts for under half of them, and the cause for the rest is not known. That table is the source of V, J and clone size, and D and trimming were worked out from the DNA. The sample table contains about 400,000 clones; only one count was recorded for more than 70% of them. 1% to 1.5% of the sample goes to the ten largest clones.

The chain was built from TRBV2 and TRBJ2-7; 7 bases in between match TRBD1. This receptor was obtained from a man aged 40-49 years with acute or convalescent COVID-19. The sequenced sample was peripheral blood. CDR3 region: CASRPGQLPYEQYF. The nucleotide sequence reads as follows: TGTGCCAGCAGGCCGGGACAGCTTCCCTACGAGCAGTACTTC. Where the CDR3 stops, the reference TRBV2 and TRBJ2-7 genes take over; the full variable domain is EPEVTQTPSHQVTQMGQEVILRCVPISNHLYFYWYRQILGQKVEFLVSFYNNEISEKSEIFDDQFSVERPDGSNFTLKIRSTKLEDSAMYFCASRPGQLPYEQYFGPGTRLTVT.